This entry is about one T cell receptor (beta chain). The target antigen is unknown. Generated by immunoSEQ multiplex PCR, the TCRdb table keeps only in-frame clones and is missing some. There are around 62,000 clones in the sample; around nine tenths occur only once, and roughly 0.99% lies in the top ten. This CDR3 is 14 amino acids long. With 3 bases removed from V and 4 bases from J, the gap between germline ends came to 13 bases. The V gene's germline CDR1 is MDHEN and CDR2 SYDVKM. The sample belongs to a study of OX40 agonist ivuxolimab in advanced cancers. Study information: Ivuxolimab was administered intravenously to patients at 0.01 to 10 mg/kg every 2 weeks. Findings and limits, study-wide: Still undetermined is the antigen specificity of the expanded peripheral T cells.

Sample: CD4+ or CD8+ T cells sorted from blood, taken in a trial of the OX40 agonist ivuxolimab. The chain is built from TRBV28 and TRBJ2-7; D uncertain. The receptor was isolated from an adult with an advanced solid tumor such as melanoma, head and neck, liver or kidney cancer. Here the CDR3 reads CASSFPLLEYEQYF. The CDR3 DNA follows: TGTGCCAGCAGTTTCCCCTTACTCGAATACGAGCAGTACTTC.